The next 9 T cell receptor beta chains were all read from a single sample in a study of cytomegalovirus exposure and HLA in healthy donors. Primers for the PCR totalled 60 Vbeta and 13 Jbeta. Measured with immunoSEQ multiplex PCR; TCRdb has only the in-frame clones, and not every one. Of about 170,000 clones detected, roughly four fifths appear once; the ten largest clones hold about 3%. Sequencing input: PBMCs. These receptors originate from a woman aged 50 to 60 in good health and CMV-seropositive.

A few counts support this clone. The chain has TRBV30 and TRBJ1-5; 7 nucleotides align to TRBD1. Germline assignment: CDR1 GTSNPN and CDR2 SVGIG (reference sequence). CDR3 length: 13 amino acids. Germline trimming cut 0 bases from V and 7 bases from J; bases unmatched to any gene: 3. CDR3 bases: TGTGCCTGGAGTGTCGCAGGGGGACAGCCCCAGCATTTT. This gives the protein CAWSVAGGQPQHF.

This clone was seen a handful of times. This chain links TRBV4-1 with TRBJ2-3; a weak D match, TRBD1 (7 bases). The CDR3 is made up of 13 amino acids. V dropped 5 bases and J dropped 6 bases, with 12 bases sitting between them. The germline gives CDR1 MGHRA, CDR2 YSYEKL. The CDR3 here is CASSAPGGDTQYF. The CDR3, as DNA: TGCGCCAGCAGCGCCCCAGGGGGGGATACGCAGTATTTT.

In its sample, this clone was seen once. The chain recombines TRBV9 with TRBJ2-7; 7 bases agree with TRBD1. Germline assignment: CDR1 SGDLS and CDR2 YYNGEE. The CDR3 contains 17 residues. V dropped 0 bases and J dropped 2; count of bases not matched to a gene: 11. The CDR3: CASSVGLSGTATYEQYF. The DNA of the CDR3 is TGTGCCAGCAGCGTAGGTCTCTCCGGGACAGCTACCTACGAGCAGTACTTC.

V and J are TRBV4-1 and TRBJ2-7, with 8 bases aligning to TRBD1. The CDR3 runs to 15 residues. Germline V gene sequence: CDR1 MGHRA, CDR2 YSYEKL. After removal of 0 bases from V and 3 bases from J, the junction contained 4 bases not matched to a gene. CDR3 region: CASSQEYRGDYEQYF. CDR3 nucleotides: TGCGCCAGCAGCCAAGAGTACAGGGGGGACTACGAGCAGTACTTC.

This clone was counted only a few times. The genes are TRBV25-1 and TRBJ1-6; no clear D gene. V was trimmed by 6 bases and J by 8 bases, leaving 11 bases between them. Germline V gene data show CDR1 as MGHDK and CDR2 as SYGVNS. The CDR3 contains 13 residues. DNA of the CDR3: TGTGCCAGCAGCGCGTCAAACTATTCACCCCTCCACTTT. As protein: CASSASNYSPLHF.

The rearrangement uses TRBV5-1 and TRBJ2-5; 8 positions agree with TRBD1. Germline CDR1 and CDR2: SGHRS and YFSETQ. The junction had 5 bases not matched to a gene; V was cut back by 3 bases and J by 4 bases. The CDR3 runs to 14 residues. The CDR3 sequence is CASSSWTGLETQYF. The CDR3 bases are TGCGCCAGCAGCTCATGGACAGGGCTAGAGACCCAGTACTTC. Filled out from reference TRBV5-1 and TRBJ2-5, the complete variable domain reads KAGVTQTPRYLIKTRGQQVTLSCSPISGHRSVSWYQQTPGQGLQFLFEYFSETQRNKGNFPGRFSGRQFSNSRSEMNVSTLELGDSALYLCASSSWTGLETQYFGPGTRLLVL.

The chain recombines TRBV9 with TRBJ1-2; 7 positions match TRBD1. This CDR3 is built from 17 residues. From germline, CDR1 is SGDLS and CDR2 YYNGEE. The trim removed 0 bases at V and 3 bases at J, leaving 11 bases unmatched. In DNA, the CDR3 is TGTGCCAGCAGCGTAGAGAGGGACAGCCCCATTTACTATGGCTACACCTTC. Translated, it gives CASSVERDSPIYYGYTF. Together with reference TRBV9 and TRBJ1-2, the CDR3 gives the full variable domain: DSGVTQTPKHLITATGQRVTLRCSPRSGDLSVYWYQQSLDQGLQFLIQYYNGEERAKGNILERFSAQQFPDLHSELNLSSLELGDSALYFCASSVERDSPIYYGYTFGSGTRLTVV.

The rearrangement joins TRBV9 to TRBJ1-3, with D possibly matching TRBD1 (5 bases). The V and J ends lost 0 bases and 2 bases respectively, with 9 bases between them. The length of the CDR3 is 15 residues. CDR1 and CDR2 from the germline V gene are SGDLS and YYNGEE. Here the CDR3 DNA reads TGTGCCAGCAGCGTAGTTGGGGCGCCTGGAAACACCATATATTTT. This gives the protein CASSVVGAPGNTIYF.

The chain couples TRBV9 to TRBJ2-5, with 8 bases aligning to TRBD2. Germline values: CDR1 SGDLS, CDR2 YYNGEE. There are 14 residues in the CDR3. With V trimmed by 6 bases and J by 3 bases, 7 bases remained unmatched. In DNA form, the CDR3 reads TGTGCCAGCAATGACGGGGGGGGGAAAGAGACCCAGTACTTC. Encoded protein: CASNDGGGKETQYF.